Listed here are 18 T cell receptor beta chains from one sample, sequenced in a study of shared clonotypes between healthy human individuals (dated by TCRdb to the early 2020s). The library was prepared using the immunoSEQ multiplex PCR assay. TCRdb holds this immuneACCESS table with in-frame rearrangements only. Some clones are missing; in checked studies, unresolved V genes explain under half, and the rest has no known cause. This sample lists approximately 640,000 clones; roughly 88% were detected once. The biggest ten clones account for roughly 36% of the sample. The sample taken for sequencing was memory CD8+ T cells from PBMCs. In light of the paper, this sample's cell subset or site label describes: CD45RO+ cells pooled with CCR7-negative TemRA cells. These TCRs come from a man aged 18 to 30 in good health. Some clones in this sample may be carry-over from other donors' samples.

The chain combines TRBV30 with TRBJ2-1, with D unresolved. The CDR3 is 12 residues long. CDR1 is GTSNPN, CDR2 SVGIG, per germline (reference sequence). The V end was cut by 3 bases, the J end by 7 bases, with 10 bases between. The CDR3 DNA sequence: TGTGCCTGGAGCCCCTTCGGGAATGAGCAGTTCTTC. It translates to CAWSPFGNEQFF.

The chain uses TRBV27 and TRBJ1-5, with a weak D call TRBD1 (5 bases). Per the germline V gene, CDR1 is MNHEY and CDR2 is SMNVEV (reference sequence). V shed 4 bases and J shed 0 bases, with 10 bases lying between them. The CDR3 spans 15 residues. CDR3 sequence: CASSSSTDSNQPQHF. CDR3 nucleotide sequence: TGTGCCAGCAGTTCGTCGACAGATAGCAATCAGCCCCAGCATTTT.

V gene TRBV11-2 combines with J gene TRBJ2-5, with D possibly TRBD1 on 6 matching bases. Germline CDR1 and CDR2: SGHAT and FQNNGV. Trimming stripped 5 bases from V and 4 bases from J, with 17 bases between. The CDR3 runs to 15 residues. The CDR3 coding sequence is TGTGCCAGCAGCCTCGAATGGGGACAATTAGAGACCCAGTACTTC. As protein: CASSLEWGQLETQYF.

The gene calls are TRBV19 and TRBJ2-3; unclear D gene. With 9 bases removed from V and 0 bases from J, the gap between germline ends came to 13 bases. Germline V gene sequence: CDR1 LNHDA, CDR2 SQIVND (reference sequence). The CDR3 consists of 14 residues. CDR3 in amino acids: CASTLASSTDTQYF. The CDR3, as DNA: TGTGCCAGCACGTTAGCCTCTAGCACAGATACGCAGTATTTT. Full variable domain (outside the CDR3, taken from reference TRBV19 and TRBJ2-3): DGGITQSPKYLFRKEGQNVTLSCEQNLNHDAMYWYRQDPGQGLRLIYYSQIVNDFQKGDIAEGYSVSREKKESFPLTVTSAQKNPTAFYLCASTLASSTDTQYFGPGTRLTVL.

The chain joins TRBV27 to TRBJ1-2, with 7 nucleotides matching TRBD1. The CDR3 is made up of 17 amino acids. Per germline, CDR1 MNHEY and CDR2 SMNVEV (reference sequence). J was trimmed by 1 base and V by 5 bases; bases with no gene match: 13. The CDR3 sequence is CASSAHRGPVLNYGYTF. The CDR3 DNA follows: TGTGCCAGCAGTGCCCACAGGGGCCCAGTACTTAACTATGGCTACACCTTC.

The chain carries TRBV29-1 and TRBJ2-7, with a weak D call TRBD2 (5 bases). This CDR3 comprises 12 residues. CDR1 is SQVTM, CDR2 ANQGSEA, per germline. V shed 6 bases and J shed 2 bases, with 11 bases lying between them. The CDR3 DNA reads TGCAGCGTCACGCCCGGGACCTACGAGCAGTACTTC. Residues: CSVTPGTYEQYF.

The CDR3 DNA reads as TGTGCCAGCAGCATTTGGCTAGCGAGAGGAGAGGGGTTTAGCGAGCAGTACTTC. Encoded protein: CASSIWLARGEGFSEQYF. The chain couples TRBV21-1 to TRBJ2-7; TRBD2, the D gene given by the table, was not confirmed from the DNA. TRBV21-1 corresponds to a pseudogene. The CDR3 contains 18 residues.

The V gene is TRBV19, the J gene TRBJ2-7; 9 positions match TRBD2. With 5 bases clipped from V and 4 bases from J, the junction kept 9 bases outside the gene matches. CDR3 length: 15 amino acids. The germline V gene encodes CDR1 LNHDA and CDR2 SQIVND (reference sequence). The CDR3 DNA reads as TGTGCCAGTAGTCGTCCAGCGGGAGGTTCGTACGAGCAGTACTTC. Protein sequence: CASSRPAGGSYEQYF.

The rearrangement uses TRBV11-2 and TRBJ2-7; 8 bases are a match to TRBD1. Germline V gene data show CDR1 as SGHAT and CDR2 as FQNNGV. The V segment lost 5 bases and the J segment 7 bases; nucleotides outside the gene matches: 13. There are 15 residues in the CDR3. CDR3 protein: CASSPTGTGAREQYF. Here the CDR3 DNA reads TGTGCCAGCAGCCCCACCGGGACAGGTGCTAGGGAGCAGTACTTC.

V usage is TRBV2 and J usage is TRBJ2-2; D might be TRBD1 or TRBD2, each matching 5 bases. The V gene lost 3 bases and the J gene lost 1 base, with 15 bases spanning the gap. This CDR3 is built from 17 residues. CDR1 and CDR2 (germline): SNHLY, FYNNEI. The CDR3 reads CASSDPLGTGNTGELFF. The CDR3 region has the DNA TGTGCCAGCAGTGATCCCCTTGGGACGGGGAACACCGGGGAGCTGTTTTTT.

The V and J genes are TRBV27 and TRBJ2-1; the match to TRBD2 covers 14 bases. CDR1 is MNHEY, CDR2 SMNVEV, per germline (reference sequence). Germline trimming cut 4 bases from V and 9 bases from J; bases unmatched to any gene: 8. The CDR3 extends over 16 amino acids. CDR3 amino acids: CASSSPGTSGSFEQFF. The CDR3 DNA is TGTGCCAGCAGTTCCCCCGGGACTAGCGGGAGTTTTGAGCAGTTCTTC.

J is TRBJ2-7 and V is TRBV20-1; D gene uncertain. Germline V gene sequence: CDR1 DFQATT, CDR2 SNEGSKA (reference sequence). This CDR3 comprises 10 residues. V was cut by 5 bases and J by 6 bases, with 8 bases left in between. The DNA for the CDR3 is TGCAGTGCTCCCCTCGGCGAGCAGTACTTC. This translates into CSAPLGEQYF.

The chain combines TRBV5-6 with TRBJ1-2, with D perhaps matching TRBD1 (6 bases). The CDR3 has 14 amino acids. V was clipped by 2 bases and J by 8 bases, with 16 bases between them. CDR1 and CDR2 from the germline V gene are SGHDT and YYEEEE. CDR3 in DNA: TGTGCCAGCAGCTTAATTCAGGGGCTGTGGGGCTACACCTTC. The encoded protein is CASSLIQGLWGYTF.

This sequence joins TRBV9 and TRBJ2-5; TRBD2 matches at 10 bases. Germline CDR1 and CDR2: SGDLS and YYNGEE. This CDR3 has 16 residues. With 2 bases clipped from V and 5 bases from J, the junction kept 9 bases outside the gene matches. Here the CDR3 reads CASSVGGSGGRETQYF. The CDR3 DNA is TGTGCCAGCAGCGTTGGAGGTAGCGGGGGGCGGGAGACCCAGTACTTC.

The chain employs TRBV9 and TRBJ2-7; 9 positions agree with TRBD1. V was clipped by 3 bases and J by 4 bases; unmatched bases: 11. This CDR3 has 16 amino acids. The germline V gene has CDR1 SGDLS and CDR2 YYNGEE. The CDR3 is CASSATTGGYSYEQYF. Here the CDR3 DNA reads TGTGCCAGCAGCGCCACTACAGGGGGCTATAGTTACGAGCAGTACTTC.

The rearrangement joins TRBV19 to TRBJ2-3; D is undetermined. Germline V gene lookup returns CDR1 LNHDA and CDR2 SQIVND (reference sequence). The CDR3 is made up of 12 amino acids. V gave up 5 bases and J gave up 4 bases, with 7 bases separating them. In DNA, the CDR3 is TGTGCCAGTAGTGATGGACCAGATACGCAGTATTTT. Protein: CASSDGPDTQYF.

This chain connects TRBV29-1 to TRBJ2-1; 9 nucleotides line up with TRBD2. Trimming removed 0 bases from V and 6 bases from J; junction bases left unmatched: 9. Germline V CDR1 and CDR2: SQVTM, ANQGSEA. This CDR3 has 16 residues. The CDR3 nucleotides read TGCAGCGTTGAAGATCCGTGGCGGGAGGGCGGCAATGAGCAGTTCTTC. Translated, it gives CSVEDPWREGGNEQFF.

Comments on this clone: The sample has other DNA sequences that encode this CDR3 too. The CDR3 coding sequence is TGTGCCAGCAGTGAAGGGCTAGCGCCTTACAATGAGCAGTTCTTC. This translates into CASSEGLAPYNEQFF. The gene calls are TRBV6-1 and TRBJ2-1; maybe TRBD2 (6 bases). The germline gives CDR1 MNHNS, CDR2 SASEGT. Trimming cost V 1 base and J 4 bases, with 11 bases left between them. The CDR3 runs to 15 residues.